A single sample is the source of the 15 T cell receptor beta chains below, sequenced in a study of T cells in Graves' hyperthyroidism and ophthalmopathy. There were TCR beta CDR3 regions amplified from RNA transcripts. Primed by the HTBI set, a first-round RT-PCR was run on the TCR CDR3. TCRdb re-derived calls from the multiplex PCR reads in MiXCR, one entry per CDR3 protein. The sample yields a few hundred thousand distinct CDR3 sequences, under 20% seen once. The specimen was blood. Receptors originate from a man aged 18 to 29 with Graves' ophthalmopathy.

There are a few counts of this clonotype. This chain joins TRBV7-9 and TRBJ2-1; 13 bases line up with TRBD2. Looked up from germline, CDR1 is SEHNR and CDR2 is FQNEAQ (reference sequence). The CDR3 is made up of 19 amino acids. V gave up 7 bases and J gave up 4 bases; unmatched junction bases: 16. CDR3 region: CASTLVELAGGRGYNEQFF. In DNA form, the CDR3 reads TGTGCCAGCACCCTGGTAGAACTAGCGGGGGGGCGGGGATACAATGAGCAGTTCTTC.

In regard to this clonotype: A much larger clone is a single base away; this may be a read error. The chain combines TRBV11-2 with TRBJ1-1, with TRBD1 matching 7 bases. There are 14 residues in the CDR3. Germline V CDR1 and CDR2: SGHAT, FQNNGV. V lost 3 bases and J lost 6; bases outside the gene matches: 7. The CDR3 sequence: CASSFPTGLPEAFF. CDR3 coding DNA: TGTGCCAGCAGCTTCCCGACAGGGCTTCCTGAAGCTTTCTTT.

Ten or more counts support this clonotype. This chain joins TRBV7-3 and TRBJ2-1; 9 positions agree with TRBD1. The CDR3 totals 16 residues. The germline gives CDR1 SGHTA, CDR2 FQGTGA. V shed 5 bases and J 3 bases; nucleotides not matched to a gene: 8. This chain's CDR3 is CASSPALGQGYNEQFF. The DNA of the CDR3 is TGTGCCAGCAGCCCAGCACTGGGACAGGGCTACAATGAGCAGTTCTTC. The whole variable domain, filled in from reference TRBV7-3 and TRBJ2-1, reads GAGVSQTPSNKVTEKGKYVELRCDPISGHTALYWYRQSLGQGPEFLIYFQGTGAADDSGLPNDRFFAVRPEGSVSTLKIQRTERGDSAVYLCASSPALGQGYNEQFFGPGTRLTVL.

This clonotype appeared many times. The V and J genes are TRBV7-9 and TRBJ2-3, with TRBD2 matching 7 bases. The junction had 11 bases not matched to a gene; V was cut back by 3 bases and J by 2 bases. The CDR3 is made up of 17 amino acids. The V gene's germline CDR1 is SEHNR and CDR2 FQNEAQ (reference sequence). CDR3 in DNA: TGTGCCAGCAGCTTTCCTACGGGGGGAAATACCACAGATACGCAGTATTTT. Encoded protein: CASSFPTGGNTTDTQYF.

The chain links TRBV4-1 to TRBJ2-3; 10 bases match TRBD2. There are 17 residues in the CDR3. With 0 bases clipped from V and 2 bases from J, the junction kept 5 bases outside the gene matches. The germline CDR1 and CDR2 sequences are MGHRA and YSYEKL. The CDR3, as DNA: TGCGCCAGCAGCCAAGACGGGAGCGGGGGGGCCACAGATACGCAGTATTTT. It encodes CASSQDGSGGATDTQYF.

This clonotype was recorded at least ten times. The chain employs TRBV7-3 and TRBJ1-1; D perhaps matches TRBD1 (5 bases). V lost 5 bases to trimming and J lost 5 bases, with 21 bases between them. CDR1 is SGHTA and CDR2 is FQGTGA in the germline V gene. This CDR3 spans 16 amino acids. CDR3 region: CASSANQGDLGTEAFF. CDR3 DNA: TGTGCCAGCAGCGCTAATCAAGGGGATTTGGGGACTGAAGCTTTCTTT.

The V call is TRBV9, the J call TRBJ2-2; 14 nucleotides match TRBD2. The junction had 1 base not matched to a gene; V was cut back by 0 bases and J by 6 bases. Germline CDR1 SGDLS, CDR2 YYNGEE. The CDR3 extends over 16 amino acids. DNA of the CDR3: TGTGCCAGCAGCGTAGGGACTAGCGGGGGGCCCGGGGAGCTGTTTTTT. This translates into CASSVGTSGGPGELFF.

This clonotype has just a few counts. The chain combines TRBV18 with TRBJ2-7, with TRBD2 matching 8 bases. The CDR3 spans 17 residues. Germline values: CDR1 KGHSH, CDR2 LQKENI. J was trimmed by 3 bases and V by 4 bases; bases with no gene match: 14. The CDR3 DNA sequence: TGTGCCAGCTCACGACGGATAGCGGGGCACCTCATCTACGAGCAGTACTTC. This encodes CASSRRIAGHLIYEQYF.

This clonotype has a count of ten or more. CDR3 amino acids: CASSFRGQGNEQYF. In DNA, the CDR3 is TGTGCCAGCAGTTTTAGGGGACAGGGAAACGAGCAGTACTTC. The chain is built from TRBV12-3 or TRBV12-4 and TRBJ2-7; TRBD1 matches 9 bases. The trim removed 3 bases at V and 5 bases at J, leaving 5 bases unmatched. This CDR3 contains 14 residues.

The chain links TRBV5-8 to TRBJ2-3; D assignment may be TRBD1 or TRBD2 (5 bases each). The V end was cut by 5 bases, the J end by 2 bases, with 15 bases between. CDR1 and CDR2 (germline): SGHTS, YDEGEE. This CDR3 comprises 15 residues. CDR3 sequence reads: CASRNRDGFTDTQYF. CDR3 DNA sequence: TGTGCCAGCAGAAACCGGGACGGATTCACAGATACGCAGTATTTT.

CDR3 nucleotide sequence: TGTGCCAGCAGCTTAGGGCACAGCGGGGCCGGGGGCGAAAAACTGTTTTTT. This gives the protein CASSLGHSGAGGEKLFF. This rearrangement joins TRBV7-6 to TRBJ1-4, with TRBD1 as a possible D gene (6 bases). V lost 1 base, J lost 8 bases, and 20 bases lay in between. Per the germline V gene, CDR1 is SGHVS and CDR2 is FNYEAQ. The CDR3 extends over 17 amino acids.

V is TRBV6-5 and J is TRBJ1-5; D is unclear. Trimming shortened V by 4 bases and J by 4 bases, and 11 bases separated the two germline ends. Germline V gene sequence: CDR1 MNHEY, CDR2 SVGAGI. The CDR3 contains 14 residues. CDR3 sequence: CASSSDQENQPQHF. The CDR3 DNA follows: TGTGCCAGCAGTTCCGACCAGGAGAATCAGCCCCAGCATTTT.

This sequence joins TRBV3-1 and TRBJ2-2; TRBD2 matches 10 bases. Per the germline V gene, CDR1 is LGHDT and CDR2 is YNNKEL (reference sequence). The junction had 21 bases not matched to a gene; V was cut back by 4 bases and J by 7 bases. The CDR3 has 20 amino acids. In DNA form, the CDR3 reads TGTGCCAGCAGCCTTTTTCAAAGTCGGCTAGCGGGGGCCGGTGGCGGGGAGCTGTTTTTT. It yields the protein CASSLFQSRLAGAGGGELFF.

The chain employs TRBV28 and TRBJ1-5, with TRBD1 identical over 9 bases. This CDR3 has 14 amino acids. Germline CDR1 is MDHEN and CDR2 is SYDVKM. Germline trimming cut 5 bases from V and 6 bases from J; bases unmatched to any gene: 5. The CDR3 coding sequence is TGTGCCAGCAGTCAACAGGGGGCGCCTCAGCCCCAGCATTTT. Protein sequence: CASSQQGAPQPQHF.

This clonotype has ten or more counts. The CDR3 sequence: CASSLLPKGRPGGNEQFF. CDR3 nucleotide sequence: TGTGCCAGCAGTTTATTGCCGAAGGGGCGGCCGGGGGGAAATGAGCAGTTCTTC. The genes are TRBV12-3 or TRBV12-4 and TRBJ2-1; the match to TRBD2 covers 7 bases. The CDR3 consists of 18 residues. V was pared by 2 bases and J by 7 bases, with 17 bases of the junction left unmatched.